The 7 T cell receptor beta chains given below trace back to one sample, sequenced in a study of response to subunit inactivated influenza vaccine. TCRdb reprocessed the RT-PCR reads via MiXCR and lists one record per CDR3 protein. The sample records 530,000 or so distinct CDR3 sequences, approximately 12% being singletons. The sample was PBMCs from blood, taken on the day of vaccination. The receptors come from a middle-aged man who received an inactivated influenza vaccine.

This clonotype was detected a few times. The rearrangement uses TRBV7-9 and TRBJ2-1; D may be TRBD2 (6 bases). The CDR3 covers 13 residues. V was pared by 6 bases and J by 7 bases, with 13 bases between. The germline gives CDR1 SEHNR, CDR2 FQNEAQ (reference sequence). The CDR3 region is CASSKLAENEQFF. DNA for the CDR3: TGTGCCAGCAGTAAACTAGCTGAAAATGAGCAGTTCTTC.

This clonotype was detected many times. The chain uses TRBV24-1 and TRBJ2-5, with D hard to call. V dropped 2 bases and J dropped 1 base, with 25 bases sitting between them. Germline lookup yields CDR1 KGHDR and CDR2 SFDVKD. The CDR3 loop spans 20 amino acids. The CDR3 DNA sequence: TGTGCCACCAGTGATTCGTTTAGTGGGCGGCTTACAAGTTTCCAAGAGACCCAGTACTTC. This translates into CATSDSFSGRLTSFQETQYF.

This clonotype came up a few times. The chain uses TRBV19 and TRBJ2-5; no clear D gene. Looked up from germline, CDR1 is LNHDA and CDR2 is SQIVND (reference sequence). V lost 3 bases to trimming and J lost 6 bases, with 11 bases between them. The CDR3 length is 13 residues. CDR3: CASSMVGDKTQYF. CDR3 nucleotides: TGTGCCAGTAGTATGGTCGGTGATAAGACCCAGTACTTC.

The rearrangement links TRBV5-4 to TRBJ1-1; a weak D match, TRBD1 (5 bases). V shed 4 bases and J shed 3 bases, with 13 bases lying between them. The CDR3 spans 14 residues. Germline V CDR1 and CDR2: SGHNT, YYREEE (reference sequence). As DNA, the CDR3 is TGTGCCAGCAGCACCTCAGGGTGGGACACTGAAGCTTTCTTT. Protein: CASSTSGWDTEAFF.

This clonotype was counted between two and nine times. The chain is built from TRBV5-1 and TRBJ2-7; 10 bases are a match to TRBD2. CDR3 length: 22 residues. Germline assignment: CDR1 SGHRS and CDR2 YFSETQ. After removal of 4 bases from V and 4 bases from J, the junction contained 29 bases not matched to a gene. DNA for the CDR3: TGCGCCAGCAGCAACCTCCCTCGCCTCCCCGCTCGGGTAGCGGGGGGTTTGTACGAGCAGTACTTC. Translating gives CASSNLPRLPARVAGGLYEQYF.

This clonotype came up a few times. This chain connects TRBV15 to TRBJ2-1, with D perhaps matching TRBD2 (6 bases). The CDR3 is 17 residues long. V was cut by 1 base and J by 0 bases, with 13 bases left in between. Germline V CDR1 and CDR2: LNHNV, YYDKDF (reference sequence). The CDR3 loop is CATSRVRRRDSYNEQFF. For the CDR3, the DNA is TGTGCCACCAGCAGAGTTCGAAGGCGGGACTCCTACAATGAGCAGTTCTTC. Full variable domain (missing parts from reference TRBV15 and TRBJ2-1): DAMVIQNPRYQVTQFGKPVTLSCSQTLNHNVMYWYQQKSSQAPKLLFHYYDKDFNNEADTPDNFQSRRPNTSFCFLDIRSPGLGDTAMYLCATSRVRRRDSYNEQFFGPGTRLTVL.

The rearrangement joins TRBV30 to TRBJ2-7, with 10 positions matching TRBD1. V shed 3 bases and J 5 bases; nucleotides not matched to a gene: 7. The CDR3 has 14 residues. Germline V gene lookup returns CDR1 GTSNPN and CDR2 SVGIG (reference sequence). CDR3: CAWRSRDRGNEQYF. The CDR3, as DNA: TGTGCCTGGAGGAGCCGGGACAGGGGAAACGAGCAGTACTTC.